The TCR beta chain under discussion was sequenced for a study of pediatric ulcerative colitis. Points from the study as a whole: A couple of rectal CDR3 clonotypes occurred in all ulcerative colitis patients. In rectum, acute severe colitis had expanded clones and less diversity. Compared with controls, ulcerative colitis showed greater blood-rectum clone sharing.

Sequenced by immunoSEQ multiplex PCR; TCRdb stores in-frame clones only, minus some. The data hold roughly 25,000 clones, with about 67% observed a single time. This clone is medium-sized in the sample. The antigen remains undetermined. During colonoscopy, one to two rectal pinch biopsies were collected. No immunosuppressive drugs were given to ulcerative colitis patients before diagnostic colonoscopy. The sequence derives from a boy aged 5-17 years with severe ulcerative colitis. The sample comprised gut tissue.

The CDR3 reads CASSLGTGTGELFF. CDR3 in DNA: TGCGCCAGCAGCTTGGGGACTGGCACCGGGGAGCTGTTTTTT. The chain has TRBV5-1 and TRBJ2-2, with D possibly TRBD2 on 5 matching bases. The CDR3 consists of 14 residues. Germline CDR1 SGHRS, CDR2 YFSETQ. V lost 0 bases and J 4 bases, leaving 7 bases between the germline ends.